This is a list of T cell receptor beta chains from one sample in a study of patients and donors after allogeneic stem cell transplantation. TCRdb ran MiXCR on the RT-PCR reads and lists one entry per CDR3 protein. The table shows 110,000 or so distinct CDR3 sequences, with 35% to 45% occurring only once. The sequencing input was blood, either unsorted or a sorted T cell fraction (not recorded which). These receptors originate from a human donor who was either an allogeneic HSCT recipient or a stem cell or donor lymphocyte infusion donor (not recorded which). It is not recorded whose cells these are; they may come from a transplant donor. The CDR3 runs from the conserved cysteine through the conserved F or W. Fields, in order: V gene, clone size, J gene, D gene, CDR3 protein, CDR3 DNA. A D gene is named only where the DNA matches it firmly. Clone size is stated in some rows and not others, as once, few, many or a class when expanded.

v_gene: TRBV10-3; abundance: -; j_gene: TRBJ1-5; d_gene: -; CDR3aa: CAISENSNQPQHF; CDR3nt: TGTGCCATCAGTGAAAATAGCAATCAGCCCCAGCATTTT
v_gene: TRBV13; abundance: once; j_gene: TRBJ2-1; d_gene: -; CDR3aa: CASSLGYKLFNEQFF; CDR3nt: TGTGCCAGCAGCTTGGGCTACAAGTTATTCAATGAGCAGTTCTTC
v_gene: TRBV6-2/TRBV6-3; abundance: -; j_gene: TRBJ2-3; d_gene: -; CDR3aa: CASSYSPQGLGDTQYF; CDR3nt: TGTGCCAGCAGTTACTCGCCGCAGGGGCTCGGAGATACGCAGTATTTT
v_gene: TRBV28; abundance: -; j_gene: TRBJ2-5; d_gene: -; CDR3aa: CASSRLGGLIGTQYF; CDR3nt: TGTGCCAGCAGTCGCTTAGGAGGGCTAATTGGGACCCAGTACTTC
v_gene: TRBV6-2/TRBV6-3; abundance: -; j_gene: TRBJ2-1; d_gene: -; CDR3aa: CASSKRAYNEQFF; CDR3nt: TGTGCCAGCAGTAAGAGGGCGTACAATGAGCAGTTCTTC
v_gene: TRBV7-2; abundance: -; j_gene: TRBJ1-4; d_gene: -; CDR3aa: CASTSGIGREKLFF; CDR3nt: TGTGCCAGCACCTCAGGAATAGGTCGGGAAAAACTGTTTTTT
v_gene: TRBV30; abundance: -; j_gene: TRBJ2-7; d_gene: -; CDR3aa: CAWGGPLGNRYEQYF; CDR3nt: TGTGCCTGGGGGGGACCGTTGGGTAACCGCTACGAGCAGTACTTC
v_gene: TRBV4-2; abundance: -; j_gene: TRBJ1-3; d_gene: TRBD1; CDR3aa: CASSPRTGHSGNTIYF; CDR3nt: TGTGCCAGCAGCCCACGGACAGGGCACTCTGGAAACACCATATATTTT
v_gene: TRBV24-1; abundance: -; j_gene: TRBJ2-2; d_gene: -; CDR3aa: CATSDPTGHGELFF; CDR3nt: TGTGCCACCAGTGATCCTACAGGCCACGGGGAGCTGTTTTTT
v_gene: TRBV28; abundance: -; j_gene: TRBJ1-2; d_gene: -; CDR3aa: CASRSPRTEFNYGYTF; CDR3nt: TGTGCCAGCAGATCCCCACGGACAGAGTTTAACTATGGCTACACCTTC
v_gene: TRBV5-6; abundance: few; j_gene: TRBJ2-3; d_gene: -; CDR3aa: CASSGFRRGDKDTQYF; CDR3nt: TGTGCCAGCAGCGGGTTCAGGCGCGGGGATAAGGATACGCAGTATTTT
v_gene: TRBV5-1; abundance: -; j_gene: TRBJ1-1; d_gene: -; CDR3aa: CASSKRNTEAFF; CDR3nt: TGCGCCAGCAGCAAGCGGAACACTGAAGCTTTCTTT
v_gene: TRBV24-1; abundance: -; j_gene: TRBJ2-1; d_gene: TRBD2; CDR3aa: CATSDQTSGRDEQFF; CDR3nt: TGTGCCACCAGTGATCAGACTAGCGGGAGAGATGAGCAGTTCTTC
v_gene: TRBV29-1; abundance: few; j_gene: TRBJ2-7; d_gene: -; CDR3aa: CSVEDAEGGSYEQYF; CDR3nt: TGCAGCGTTGAAGATGCGGAGGGAGGCTCCTACGAGCAGTACTTC
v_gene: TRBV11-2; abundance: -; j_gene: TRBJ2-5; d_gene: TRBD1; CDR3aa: CASSPRDRETQYF; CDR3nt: TGTGCCAGCAGCCCCCGGGACAGGGAGACCCAGTACTTC
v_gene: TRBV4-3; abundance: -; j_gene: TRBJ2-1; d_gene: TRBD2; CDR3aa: CASSQDLREGFDEQFF; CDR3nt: TGCGCCAGCAGCCAAGATTTACGGGAGGGTTTCGATGAGCAGTTCTTC
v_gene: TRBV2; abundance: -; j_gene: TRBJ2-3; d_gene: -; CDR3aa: CASTITDTQYF; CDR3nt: TGTGCCAGCACCATCACAGATACGCAGTATTTT